The clone carrying this TCR beta chain showed up just a few times. The target antigen is unknown. TCRdb recomputed calls from the reads with MiXCR, one row per CDR3 protein. The sample includes 370,000 or so distinct CDR3 sequences, roughly 36% of them seen just once. The sample is drawn from a study of T cell repertoires in cytomegalovirus infection. The TCR comes from a human donor in good health (CMV status not recorded). Some clones in this sample may be carry-over from other donors' samples. Specimen: cultured PBMCs, collected from culture after CMV antigen stimulation.

CDR3 coding DNA: TGTGCCAGCAGTTTTGCTTCTGATACGCAGTATTTT. Protein product: CASSFASDTQYF. V gene TRBV27 combines with J gene TRBJ2-3, with D unresolved. The CDR3 is 12 residues long. V lost 3 bases and J lost 6, with 7 bases in between. The germline V gene has CDR1 MNHEY and CDR2 SMNVEV (reference sequence).